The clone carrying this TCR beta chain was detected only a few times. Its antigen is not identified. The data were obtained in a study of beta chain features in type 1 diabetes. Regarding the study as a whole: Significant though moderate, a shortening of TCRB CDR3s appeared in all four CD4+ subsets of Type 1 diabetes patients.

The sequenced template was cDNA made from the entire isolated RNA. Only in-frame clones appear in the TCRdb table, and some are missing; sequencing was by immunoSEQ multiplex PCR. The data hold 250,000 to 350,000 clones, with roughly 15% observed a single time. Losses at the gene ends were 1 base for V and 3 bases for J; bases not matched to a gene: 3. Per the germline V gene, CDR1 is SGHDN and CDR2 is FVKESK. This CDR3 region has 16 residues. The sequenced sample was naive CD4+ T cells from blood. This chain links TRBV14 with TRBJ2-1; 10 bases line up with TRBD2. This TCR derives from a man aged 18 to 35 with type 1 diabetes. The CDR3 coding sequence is TGTGCCAGCAGCCAAGGAGCGGGGGGGCGCTACAATGAGCAGTTCTTC. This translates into CASSQGAGGRYNEQFF. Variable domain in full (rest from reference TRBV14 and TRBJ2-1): EAGVTQFPSHSVIEKGQTVTLRCDPISGHDNLYWYRRVMGKEIKFLLHFVKESKQDESGMPNNRFLAERTGGTYSTLKVQPAELEDSGVYFCASSQGAGGRYNEQFFGPGTRLTVL.